The clone carrying this T cell receptor beta chain was recorded at least ten times. The sample originates from a study of identical twins. The CDR3 covers 14 residues. V was cut by 5 bases and J by 7 bases, with 17 bases left in between. TCRdb independently ran MiXCR on the 5' RACE reads; one entry per CDR3 protein. The data hold about 150,000 distinct CDR3 sequences, with roughly 3.2% observed a single time. The V and J genes are TRBV12-3 or TRBV12-4 and TRBJ1-2; no definite D call. This receptor was identified in a man aged 18 to 30 in good health. Sequences were obtained from memory T cells sorted from blood. The CDR3 region is CASSQSHSEIGYTF. For the CDR3, the DNA is TGTGCCAGCAGTCAGTCCCACAGCGAGATTGGCTACACCTTC.